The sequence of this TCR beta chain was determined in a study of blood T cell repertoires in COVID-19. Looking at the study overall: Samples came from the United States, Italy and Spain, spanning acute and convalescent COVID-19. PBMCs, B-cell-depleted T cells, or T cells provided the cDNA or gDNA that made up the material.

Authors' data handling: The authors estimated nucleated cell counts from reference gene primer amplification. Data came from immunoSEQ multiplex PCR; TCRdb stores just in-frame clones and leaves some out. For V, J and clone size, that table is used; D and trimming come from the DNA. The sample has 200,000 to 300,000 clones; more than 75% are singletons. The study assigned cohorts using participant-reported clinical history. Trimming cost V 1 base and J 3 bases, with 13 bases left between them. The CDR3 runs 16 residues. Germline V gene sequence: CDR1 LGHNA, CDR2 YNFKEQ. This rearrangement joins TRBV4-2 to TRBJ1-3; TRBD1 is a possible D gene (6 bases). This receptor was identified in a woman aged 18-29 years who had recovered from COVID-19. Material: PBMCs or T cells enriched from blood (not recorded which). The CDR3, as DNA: TGTGCCAGCAGCCAAGTTGCGGGGGCAGGTGGAAACACCATATATTTT. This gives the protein CASSQVAGAGGNTIYF.